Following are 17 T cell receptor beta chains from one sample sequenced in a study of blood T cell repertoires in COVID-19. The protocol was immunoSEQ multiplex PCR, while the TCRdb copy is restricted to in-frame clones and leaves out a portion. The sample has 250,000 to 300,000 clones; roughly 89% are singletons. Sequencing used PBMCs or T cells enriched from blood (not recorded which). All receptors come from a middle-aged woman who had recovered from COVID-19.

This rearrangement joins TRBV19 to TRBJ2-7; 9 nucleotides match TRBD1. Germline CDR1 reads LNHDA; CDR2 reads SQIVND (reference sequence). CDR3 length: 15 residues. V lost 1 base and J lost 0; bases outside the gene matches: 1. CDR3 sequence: CASSIGQGVSYEQYF. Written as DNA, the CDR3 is TGTGCCAGTAGTATAGGACAGGGGGTCTCCTACGAGCAGTACTTC.

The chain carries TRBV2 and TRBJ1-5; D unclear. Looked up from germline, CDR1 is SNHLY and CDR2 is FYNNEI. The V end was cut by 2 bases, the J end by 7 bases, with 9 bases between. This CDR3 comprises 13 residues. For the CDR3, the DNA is TGTGCCAGCAGTGAAACCGGGTTCCAGCCCCAGCATTTT. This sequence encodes CASSETGFQPQHF.

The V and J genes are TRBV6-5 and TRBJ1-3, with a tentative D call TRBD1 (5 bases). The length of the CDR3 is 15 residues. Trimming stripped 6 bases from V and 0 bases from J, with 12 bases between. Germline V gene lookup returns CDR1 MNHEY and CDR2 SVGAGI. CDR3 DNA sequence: TGTGCCAGCAGGGATCAGGGAAACTCTGGAAACACCATATATTTT. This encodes CASRDQGNSGNTIYF.

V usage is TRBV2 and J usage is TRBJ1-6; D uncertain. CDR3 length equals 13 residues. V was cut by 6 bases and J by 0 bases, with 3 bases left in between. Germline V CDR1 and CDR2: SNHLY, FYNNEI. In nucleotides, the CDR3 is TGTGCCAGCAGGAGCTCCTATAATTCACCCCTCCACTTT. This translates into CASRSSYNSPLHF.

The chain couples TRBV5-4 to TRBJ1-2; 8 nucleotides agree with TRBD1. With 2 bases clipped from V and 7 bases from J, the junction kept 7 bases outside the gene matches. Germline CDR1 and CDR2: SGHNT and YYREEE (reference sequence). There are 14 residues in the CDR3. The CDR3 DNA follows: TGTGCCAGCAGCTTTGACAGGGGCCGTGGTGGCTACACCTTC. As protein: CASSFDRGRGGYTF. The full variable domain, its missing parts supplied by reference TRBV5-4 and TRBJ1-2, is ETGVTQSPTHLIKTRGQQVTLRCSSQSGHNTVSWYQQALGQGPQFIFQYYREEENGRGNFPPRFSGLQFPNYSSELNVNALELDDSALYLCASSFDRGRGGYTFGSGTRLTVV.

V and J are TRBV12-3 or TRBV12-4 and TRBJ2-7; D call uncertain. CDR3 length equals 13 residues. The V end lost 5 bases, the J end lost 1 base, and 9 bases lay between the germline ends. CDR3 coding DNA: TGTGCCAGCAGTGCAGGCAATTCCTACGAGCAGTACTTC. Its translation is CASSAGNSYEQYF.

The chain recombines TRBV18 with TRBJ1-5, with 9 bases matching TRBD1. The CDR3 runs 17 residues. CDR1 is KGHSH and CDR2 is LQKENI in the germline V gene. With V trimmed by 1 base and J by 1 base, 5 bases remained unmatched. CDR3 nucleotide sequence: TGTGCCAGCTCACCACTACAGGGGGCTGGGAGCAATCAGCCCCAGCATTTT. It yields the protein CASSPLQGAGSNQPQHF.

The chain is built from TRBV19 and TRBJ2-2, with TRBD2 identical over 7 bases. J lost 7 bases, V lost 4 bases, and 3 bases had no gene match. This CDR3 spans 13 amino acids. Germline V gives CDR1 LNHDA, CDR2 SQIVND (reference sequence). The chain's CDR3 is CASSRLAGGELFF. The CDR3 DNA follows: TGTGCCAGTAGTAGACTAGCTGGCGGGGAGCTGTTTTTT.

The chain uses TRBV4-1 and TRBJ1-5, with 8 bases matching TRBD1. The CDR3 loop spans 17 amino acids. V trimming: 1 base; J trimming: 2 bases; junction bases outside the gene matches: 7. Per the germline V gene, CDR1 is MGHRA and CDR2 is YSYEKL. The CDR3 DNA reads TGCGCCAGCAGCCAAGTAGGGCAGGGGGCGCGCAATCAGCCCCAGCATTTT. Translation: CASSQVGQGARNQPQHF.

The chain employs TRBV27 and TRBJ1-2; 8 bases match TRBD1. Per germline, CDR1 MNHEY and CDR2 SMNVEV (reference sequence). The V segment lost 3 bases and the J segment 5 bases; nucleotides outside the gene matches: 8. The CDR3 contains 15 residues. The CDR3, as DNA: TGTGCCAGCAGTTTCGACAGGGGAACTCGGTATGGCTACACCTTC. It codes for CASSFDRGTRYGYTF.

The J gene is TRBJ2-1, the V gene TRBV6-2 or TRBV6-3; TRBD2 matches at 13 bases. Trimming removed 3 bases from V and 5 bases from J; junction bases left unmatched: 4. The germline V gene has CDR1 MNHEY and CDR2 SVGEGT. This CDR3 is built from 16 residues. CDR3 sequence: CASSYFGLAGDNEQFF. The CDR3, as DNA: TGTGCCAGCAGTTATTTTGGACTAGCGGGAGACAATGAGCAGTTCTTC.

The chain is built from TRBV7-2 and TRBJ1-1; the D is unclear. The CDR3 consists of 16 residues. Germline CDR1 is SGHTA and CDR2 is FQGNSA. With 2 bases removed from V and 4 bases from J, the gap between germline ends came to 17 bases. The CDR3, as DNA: TGTGCCAGCAGCTTAAGATCCGGGTCCGTTATCACTGAAGCTTTCTTT. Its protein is CASSLRSGSVITEAFF.

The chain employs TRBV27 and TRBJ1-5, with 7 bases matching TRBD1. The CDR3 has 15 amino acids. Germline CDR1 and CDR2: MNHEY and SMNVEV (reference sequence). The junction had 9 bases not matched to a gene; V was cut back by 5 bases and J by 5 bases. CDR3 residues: CASSAGTVSHQPQHF. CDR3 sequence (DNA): TGTGCCAGCAGTGCCGGGACAGTAAGTCATCAGCCCCAGCATTTT.

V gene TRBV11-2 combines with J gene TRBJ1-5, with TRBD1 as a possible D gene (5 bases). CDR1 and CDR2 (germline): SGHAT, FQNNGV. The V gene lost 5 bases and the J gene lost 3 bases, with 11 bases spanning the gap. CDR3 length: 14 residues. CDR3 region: CASSRSGPNQPQHF. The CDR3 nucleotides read TGTGCCAGCAGCCGGTCAGGGCCCAATCAGCCCCAGCATTTT.

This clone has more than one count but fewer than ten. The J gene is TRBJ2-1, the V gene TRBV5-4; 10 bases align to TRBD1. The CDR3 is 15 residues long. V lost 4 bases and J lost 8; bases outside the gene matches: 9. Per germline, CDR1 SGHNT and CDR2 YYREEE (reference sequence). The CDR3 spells CASSDRDRGIDEQFF. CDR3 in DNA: TGTGCCAGCAGCGATAGGGACAGGGGTATAGATGAGCAGTTCTTC.

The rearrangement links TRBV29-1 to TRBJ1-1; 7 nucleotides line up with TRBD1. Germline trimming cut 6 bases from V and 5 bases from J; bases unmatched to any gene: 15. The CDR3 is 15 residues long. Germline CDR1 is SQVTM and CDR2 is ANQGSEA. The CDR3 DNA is TGCAGCGTGGAAAAGACGGGTGGCAGGGGGACTGAAGCTTTCTTT. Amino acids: CSVEKTGGRGTEAFF.

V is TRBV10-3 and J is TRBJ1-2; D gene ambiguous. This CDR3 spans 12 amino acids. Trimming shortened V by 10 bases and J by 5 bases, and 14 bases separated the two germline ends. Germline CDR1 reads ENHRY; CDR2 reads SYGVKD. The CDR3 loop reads CATSRESYGYTF. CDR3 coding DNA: TGTGCCACCTCTAGGGAGTCTTATGGCTACACCTTC.